This T cell receptor beta chain was profiled in a study of blood T cell repertoires in COVID-19. Study-level background: The origin of the acute and convalescent COVID-19 samples was the United States, Italy and Spain.

Original analysis: Reference gene primers were amplified, and this amplification served to estimate nucleated cell counts. Profiled with immunoSEQ multiplex PCR; TCRdb holds only in-frame clones, not every one. D and trimming come from the DNA, and the V and J calls and clone size come from that table. The sample has more than 110,000 clones, approximately 84% seen once. The receptor was derived from a human donor in a cohort sampled during active COVID-19. The sequenced material came from peripheral blood.

CDR3 region: CASSEAGDSGNTIYF. The CDR3 nucleotides are TGTGCCAGCAGTGAAGCAGGGGACTCTGGAAACACCATATATTTT. The chain carries TRBV6-1 and TRBJ1-3; possibly TRBD1 for D (5 bases). The germline V and J ends were trimmed by 0 bases and 0 bases, with 6 bases remaining between them. The V gene's germline CDR1 is MNHNS and CDR2 SASEGT. The CDR3 has 15 amino acids.